A selection of T cell receptor beta chains follows, all from one sample in a study of T cell responses to AZD1222 COVID-19 vaccine. The data were produced by immunoSEQ multiplex PCR, yet TCRdb's version contains in-frame clones alone and is incomplete. This repertoire shows 90,000 to 130,000 clones, approximately 92% found once; its top ten account for roughly 2.5%. This specimen consisted of peripheral blood, obtained 28 days after the second AZD1222 dose. The receptors were gathered from an adult who received the AZD1222 COVID-19 vaccine. Both conserved end residues are part of each CDR3. A D gene is named only where the DNA matches it firmly. A row's size may be missing; if present it is once, few, many or a size class.

CDR3aa: CASSSGQGEGPEAFF
v_gene: TRBV5-7
d_gene: TRBD1
j_gene: TRBJ1-1
abundance: .

CDR3aa: CASSPSGAGNTIYF
v_gene: TRBV18
d_gene: .
j_gene: TRBJ1-3
abundance: .

CDR3aa: CASSQGRQASYYGYTF
v_gene: TRBV4-3
d_gene: .
j_gene: TRBJ1-2
abundance: .

CDR3aa: CASSQGGAGQDTQYF
v_gene: TRBV4-3
d_gene: .
j_gene: TRBJ2-3
abundance: .

CDR3aa: CASSFDVGPPETQYF
v_gene: TRBV5-1
d_gene: .
j_gene: TRBJ2-5
abundance: few

CDR3aa: CASSQDSWAVDNSPLHF
v_gene: TRBV3-1/TRBV3-2
d_gene: .
j_gene: TRBJ1-6
abundance: .

CDR3aa: CASSLRSGRTEAFF
v_gene: TRBV5-1
d_gene: .
j_gene: TRBJ1-1
abundance: .

CDR3aa: CASHSGTQETQYF
v_gene: TRBV19
d_gene: .
j_gene: TRBJ2-5
abundance: .

CDR3aa: CASSLWTGPNEKLFF
v_gene: TRBV7-2
d_gene: TRBD1
j_gene: TRBJ1-4
abundance: .

CDR3aa: CASSSQRETQYF
v_gene: TRBV28
d_gene: .
j_gene: TRBJ2-5
abundance: .

CDR3aa: CASSQVKGLAADSSYNEQFF
v_gene: TRBV4-3
d_gene: TRBD2
j_gene: TRBJ2-1
abundance: .

CDR3aa: CATSDPGQGWTQYF
v_gene: TRBV24-1
d_gene: TRBD1
j_gene: TRBJ2-5
abundance: .

CDR3aa: CASSQDRATYF
v_gene: TRBV4-2
d_gene: .
j_gene: TRBJ2-7
abundance: once

CDR3aa: CASPGQGSTDTQYF
v_gene: TRBV5-1
d_gene: TRBD1
j_gene: TRBJ2-3
abundance: .

CDR3aa: CASSQDPVEFGHTF
v_gene: TRBV3-1/TRBV3-2
d_gene: .
j_gene: TRBJ1-2
abundance: .

CDR3aa: CASSPIGGDTEAFF
v_gene: TRBV6-5
d_gene: .
j_gene: TRBJ1-1
abundance: .

CDR3aa: CASSDLAGGYNEQFF
v_gene: TRBV6-4
d_gene: TRBD2
j_gene: TRBJ2-1
abundance: .

CDR3aa: CASSLAFKGSGQPQHF
v_gene: TRBV5-8
d_gene: .
j_gene: TRBJ1-5
abundance: .

CDR3aa: CASSASNYGYTF
v_gene: TRBV3-1/TRBV3-2
d_gene: .
j_gene: TRBJ1-2
abundance: .

CDR3aa: CASSQDPRGRTEAFF
v_gene: TRBV4-3
d_gene: TRBD1
j_gene: TRBJ1-1
abundance: .

CDR3aa: CASSWDPSGANVLTF
v_gene: TRBV5-4
d_gene: .
j_gene: TRBJ2-6
abundance: .

CDR3aa: CASSVGLAGGYTGELFF
v_gene: TRBV9
d_gene: TRBD2
j_gene: TRBJ2-2
abundance: .

CDR3aa: CASSLNNYGYTF
v_gene: TRBV28
d_gene: .
j_gene: TRBJ1-2
abundance: few

CDR3aa: CAWTTGNQPQHF
v_gene: TRBV30
d_gene: .
j_gene: TRBJ1-5
abundance: .

CDR3aa: CASRQGLTDTQYF
v_gene: TRBV12-3/TRBV12-4
d_gene: TRBD1
j_gene: TRBJ2-3
abundance: .

CDR3aa: CASSQPTSGGETQYF
v_gene: TRBV7-2
d_gene: TRBD2
j_gene: TRBJ2-5
abundance: .

CDR3aa: CASSRQGPVANYGYTF
v_gene: TRBV27
d_gene: TRBD1
j_gene: TRBJ1-2
abundance: .

CDR3aa: CASSLPEGEKLFF
v_gene: TRBV5-1
d_gene: .
j_gene: TRBJ1-4
abundance: .

CDR3aa: CASTLGGRGGYNEQFF
v_gene: TRBV28
d_gene: TRBD2
j_gene: TRBJ2-1
abundance: .

CDR3aa: CASSPSRDRVSNQPQHF
v_gene: TRBV27
d_gene: TRBD1
j_gene: TRBJ1-5
abundance: .

CDR3aa: CASSPLERFQETQYF
v_gene: TRBV9
d_gene: .
j_gene: TRBJ2-5
abundance: .

CDR3aa: CASSLAGGPYEQYF
v_gene: TRBV7-2
d_gene: TRBD2
j_gene: TRBJ2-7
abundance: .

CDR3aa: CASSDQDSLYGYTF
v_gene: TRBV6-4
d_gene: .
j_gene: TRBJ1-2
abundance: .

CDR3aa: CASSGNTAENSPLHF
v_gene: TRBV5-1
d_gene: .
j_gene: TRBJ1-6
abundance: .

CDR3aa: CASSLARDRGLFISGNTIYF
v_gene: TRBV11-3
d_gene: TRBD1
j_gene: TRBJ1-3
abundance: .